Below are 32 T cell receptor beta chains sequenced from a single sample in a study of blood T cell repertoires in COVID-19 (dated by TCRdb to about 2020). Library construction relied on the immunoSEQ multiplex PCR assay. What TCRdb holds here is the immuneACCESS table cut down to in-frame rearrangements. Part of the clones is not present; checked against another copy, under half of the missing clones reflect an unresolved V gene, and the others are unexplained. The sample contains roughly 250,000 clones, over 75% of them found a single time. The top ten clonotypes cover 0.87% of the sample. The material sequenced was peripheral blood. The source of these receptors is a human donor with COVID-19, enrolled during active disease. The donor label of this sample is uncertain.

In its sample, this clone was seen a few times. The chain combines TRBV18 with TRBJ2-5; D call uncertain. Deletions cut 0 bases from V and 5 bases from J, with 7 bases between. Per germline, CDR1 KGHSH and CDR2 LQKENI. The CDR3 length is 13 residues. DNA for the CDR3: TGTGCCAGCTCACCACCCGGTCCGGAGACCCAGTACTTC. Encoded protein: CASSPPGPETQYF.

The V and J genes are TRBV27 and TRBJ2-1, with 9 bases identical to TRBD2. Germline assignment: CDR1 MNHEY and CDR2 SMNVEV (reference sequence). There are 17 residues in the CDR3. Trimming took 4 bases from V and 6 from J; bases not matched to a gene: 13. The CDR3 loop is CASSSLRGGGRVNEQFF. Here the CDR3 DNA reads TGTGCCAGCAGTTCCCTTCGCGGGGGGGGTCGAGTCAATGAGCAGTTCTTC.

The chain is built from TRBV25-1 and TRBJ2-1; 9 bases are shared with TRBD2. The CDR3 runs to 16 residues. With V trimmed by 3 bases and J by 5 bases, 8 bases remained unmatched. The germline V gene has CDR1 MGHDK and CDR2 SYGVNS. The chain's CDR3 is CASSEGSGRPHNEQFF. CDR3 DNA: TGTGCCAGCAGTGAGGGGAGCGGGAGGCCCCACAATGAGCAGTTCTTC.

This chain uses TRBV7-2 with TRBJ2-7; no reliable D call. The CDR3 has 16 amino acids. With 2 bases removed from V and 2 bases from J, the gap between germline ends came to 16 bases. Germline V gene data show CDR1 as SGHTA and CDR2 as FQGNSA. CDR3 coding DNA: TGTGCCAGCAGCTTATCTGGAGATCTGACGACCTACGAGCAGTACTTC. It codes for CASSLSGDLTTYEQYF.

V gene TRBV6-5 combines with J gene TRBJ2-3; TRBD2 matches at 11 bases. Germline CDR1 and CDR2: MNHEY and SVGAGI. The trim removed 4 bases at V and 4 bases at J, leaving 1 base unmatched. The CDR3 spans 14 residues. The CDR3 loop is CASSSGLAADTQYF. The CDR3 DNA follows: TGTGCCAGCAGTTCGGGACTAGCGGCAGATACGCAGTATTTT.

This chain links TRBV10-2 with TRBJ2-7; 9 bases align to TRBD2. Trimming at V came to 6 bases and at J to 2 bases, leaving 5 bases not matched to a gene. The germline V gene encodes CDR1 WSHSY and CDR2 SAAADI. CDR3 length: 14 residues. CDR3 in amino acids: CASRPAGGPYEQYF. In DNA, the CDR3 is TGCGCCAGCAGGCCAGCGGGAGGCCCCTACGAGCAGTACTTC.

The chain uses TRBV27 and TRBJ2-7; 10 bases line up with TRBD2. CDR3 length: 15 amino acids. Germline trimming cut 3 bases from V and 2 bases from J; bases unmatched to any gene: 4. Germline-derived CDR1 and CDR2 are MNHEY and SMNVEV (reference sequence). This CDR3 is CASSLRLAGAYEQYF. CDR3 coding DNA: TGTGCCAGCAGTTTGAGGCTAGCGGGGGCCTACGAGCAGTACTTC.

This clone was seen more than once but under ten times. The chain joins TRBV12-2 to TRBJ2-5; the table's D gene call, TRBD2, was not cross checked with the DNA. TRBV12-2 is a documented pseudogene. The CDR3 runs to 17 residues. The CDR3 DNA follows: TGTGCAAGTCGTCCTGCTAGCGGGAGAGGCGAGCGAGAGACCCAGTACTTC. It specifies CASRPASGRGERETQYF.

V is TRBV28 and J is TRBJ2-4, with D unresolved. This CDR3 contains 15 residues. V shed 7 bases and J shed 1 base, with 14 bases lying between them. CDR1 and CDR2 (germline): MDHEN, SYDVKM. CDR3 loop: CASTTPAAAKNIQYF. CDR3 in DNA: TGTGCCAGCACTACTCCCGCCGCGGCCAAAAACATTCAGTACTTC.

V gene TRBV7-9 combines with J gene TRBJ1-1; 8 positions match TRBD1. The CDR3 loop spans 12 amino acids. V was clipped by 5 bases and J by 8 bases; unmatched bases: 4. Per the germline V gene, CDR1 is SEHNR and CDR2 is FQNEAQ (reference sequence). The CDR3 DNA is TGTGCCAGCAGCCAACGGACAGGGGAAGCTTTCTTT. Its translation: CASSQRTGEAFF.

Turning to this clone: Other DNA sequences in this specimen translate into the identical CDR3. The CDR3 here is CASSTGTGSNQPQHF. The CDR3 bases are TGTGCCAGCAGTACGGGGACAGGGAGCAATCAGCCCCAGCATTTT. V usage is TRBV27 and J usage is TRBJ1-5; 9 nucleotides agree with TRBD1. This CDR3 comprises 15 residues. Germline V gene sequence: CDR1 MNHEY, CDR2 SMNVEV (reference sequence). Trimming at V came to 5 bases and at J to 1 base, leaving 3 bases not matched to a gene.

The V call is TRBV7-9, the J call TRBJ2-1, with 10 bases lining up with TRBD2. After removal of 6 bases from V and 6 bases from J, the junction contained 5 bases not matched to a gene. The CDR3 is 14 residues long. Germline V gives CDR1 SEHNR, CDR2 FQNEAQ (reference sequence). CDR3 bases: TGTGCCAGCAGTCGGACTAGCGGTATCAATGAGCAGTTCTTC. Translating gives CASSRTSGINEQFF. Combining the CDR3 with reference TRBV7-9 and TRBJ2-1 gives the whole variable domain DTGVSQNPRHKITKRGQNVTFRCDPISEHNRLYWYRQTLGQGPEFLTYFQNEAQLEKSRLLSDRFSAERPKGSFSTLEIQRTEQGDSAMYLCASSRTSGINEQFFGPGTRLTVL.

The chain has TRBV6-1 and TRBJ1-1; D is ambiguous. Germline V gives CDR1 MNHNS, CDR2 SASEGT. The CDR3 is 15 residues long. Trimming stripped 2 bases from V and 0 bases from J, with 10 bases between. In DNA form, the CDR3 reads TGTGCCAGCAGTGAACTCGCGCATATGAACACTGAAGCTTTCTTT. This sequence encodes CASSELAHMNTEAFF.

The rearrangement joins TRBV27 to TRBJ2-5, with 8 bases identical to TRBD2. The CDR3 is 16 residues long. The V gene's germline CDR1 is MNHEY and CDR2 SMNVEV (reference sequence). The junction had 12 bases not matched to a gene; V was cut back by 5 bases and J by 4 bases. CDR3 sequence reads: CASSLNSNLAGETQYF. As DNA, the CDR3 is TGTGCCAGCAGTCTCAACTCCAATCTAGCGGGAGAGACCCAGTACTTC.

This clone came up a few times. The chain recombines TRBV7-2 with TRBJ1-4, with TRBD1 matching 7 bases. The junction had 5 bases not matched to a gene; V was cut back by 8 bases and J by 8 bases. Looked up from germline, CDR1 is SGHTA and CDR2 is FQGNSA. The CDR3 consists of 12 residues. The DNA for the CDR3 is TGTGCCAGCCAGGGGGACACCGAAAAACTGTTTTTT. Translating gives CASQGDTEKLFF. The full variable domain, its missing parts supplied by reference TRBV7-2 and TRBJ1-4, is GAGVSQSPSNKVTEKGKDVELRCDPISGHTALYWYRQSLGQGLEFLIYFQGNSAPDKSGLPSDRFSAERTGGSVSTLTIQRTQQEDSAVYLCASQGDTEKLFFGSGTQLSVL.

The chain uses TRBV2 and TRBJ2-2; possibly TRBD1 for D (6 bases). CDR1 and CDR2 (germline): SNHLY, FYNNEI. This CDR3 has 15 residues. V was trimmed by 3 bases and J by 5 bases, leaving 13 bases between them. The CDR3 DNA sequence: TGTGCCAGCAGTGATAGTAGGACAGTAACCGGGGAGCTGTTTTTT. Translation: CASSDSRTVTGELFF.

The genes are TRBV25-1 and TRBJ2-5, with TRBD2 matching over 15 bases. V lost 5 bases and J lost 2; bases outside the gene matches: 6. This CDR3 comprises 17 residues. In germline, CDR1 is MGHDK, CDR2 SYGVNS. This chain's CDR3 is CASSLGLAGGSQETQYF. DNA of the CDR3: TGTGCCAGCAGTCTTGGACTAGCGGGAGGGTCACAAGAGACCCAGTACTTC.

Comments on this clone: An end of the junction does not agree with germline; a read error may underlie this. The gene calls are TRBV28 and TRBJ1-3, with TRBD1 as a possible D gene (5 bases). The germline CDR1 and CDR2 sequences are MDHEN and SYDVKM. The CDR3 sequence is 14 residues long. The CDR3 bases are TGTGCCAGCAGTTTAGGGGCCCTAGGAACCACCATATATTTT. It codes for CASSLGALGTTIYF.

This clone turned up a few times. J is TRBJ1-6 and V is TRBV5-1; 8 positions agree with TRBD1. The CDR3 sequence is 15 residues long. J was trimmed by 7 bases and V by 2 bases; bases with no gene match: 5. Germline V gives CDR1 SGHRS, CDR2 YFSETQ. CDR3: CASSLSTGGNSPLHF. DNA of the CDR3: TGCGCCAGCAGCTTATCAACAGGGGGAAATTCACCCCTCCACTTT. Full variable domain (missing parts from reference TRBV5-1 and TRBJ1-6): KAGVTQTPRYLIKTRGQQVTLSCSPISGHRSVSWYQQTPGQGLQFLFEYFSETQRNKGNFPGRFSGRQFSNSRSEMNVSTLELGDSALYLCASSLSTGGNSPLHFGNGTRLTVT.

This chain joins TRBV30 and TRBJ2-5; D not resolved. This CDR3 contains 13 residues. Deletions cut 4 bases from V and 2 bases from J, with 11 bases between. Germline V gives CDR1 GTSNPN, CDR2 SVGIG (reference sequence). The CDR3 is CAWTPLRQETQYF. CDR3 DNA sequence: TGTGCCTGGACCCCACTCCGACAAGAGACCCAGTACTTC.

The CDR3 spells CAWRLQGYEQYF. CDR3 DNA: TGTGCCTGGAGGCTCCAGGGATACGAGCAGTACTTC. The chain is built from TRBV30 and TRBJ2-7, with D tentatively TRBD1 (5 bases). This CDR3 contains 12 residues. Per the germline V gene, CDR1 is GTSNPN and CDR2 is SVGIG (reference sequence). V lost 3 bases and J 4 bases, leaving 10 bases between the germline ends.

The CDR3 here is CASSSRGALSSYEQYF. The CDR3 coding sequence is TGTGCCAGCAGCTCTAGGGGCGCCCTAAGCTCCTACGAGCAGTACTTC. This rearrangement joins TRBV9 to TRBJ2-7; possible D gene TRBD1, 5 bases. The CDR3 runs 16 residues. Trimming shortened V by 4 bases and J by 0 bases, and 17 bases separated the two germline ends. Germline values: CDR1 SGDLS, CDR2 YYNGEE. The variable domain in full, with the rest retrieved from reference TRBV9 and TRBJ2-7, is DSGVTQTPKHLITATGQRVTLRCSPRSGDLSVYWYQQSLDQGLQFLIQYYNGEERAKGNILERFSAQQFPDLHSELNLSSLELGDSALYFCASSSRGALSSYEQYFGPGTRLTVT.

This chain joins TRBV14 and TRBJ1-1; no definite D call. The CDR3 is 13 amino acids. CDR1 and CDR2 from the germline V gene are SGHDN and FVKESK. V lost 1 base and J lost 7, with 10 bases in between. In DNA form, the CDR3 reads TGTGCCAGCAGCCAAGGACCAAGACTTGAAGCTTTCTTT. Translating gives CASSQGPRLEAFF.

CDR3: CASTIREGKNTEAFF. CDR3 sequence (DNA): TGTGCCAGCACTATAAGGGAGGGAAAGAACACTGAAGCTTTCTTT. V is TRBV5-8 and J is TRBJ1-1; D ambiguous. V dropped 6 bases and J dropped 1 base, with 16 bases sitting between them. The germline V gene has CDR1 SGHTS and CDR2 YDEGEE. CDR3 size: 15 residues.

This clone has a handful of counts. This CDR3 is CASSLVGGYEQYF. The DNA of the CDR3 is TGTGCCAGCAGTTTGGTAGGGGGCTACGAGCAGTACTTC. The rearrangement links TRBV27 to TRBJ2-7; possibly TRBD1 for D (6 bases). CDR1 is MNHEY, CDR2 SMNVEV, per germline (reference sequence). This CDR3 spans 13 amino acids. V was clipped by 3 bases and J by 3 bases, with 9 bases between them.

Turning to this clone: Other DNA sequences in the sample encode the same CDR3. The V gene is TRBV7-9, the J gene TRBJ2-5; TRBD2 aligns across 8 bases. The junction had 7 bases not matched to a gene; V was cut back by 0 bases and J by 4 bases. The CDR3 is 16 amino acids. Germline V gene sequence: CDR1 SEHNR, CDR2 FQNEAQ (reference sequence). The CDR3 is CASSLAGTSGGETQYF. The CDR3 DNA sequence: TGTGCCAGCAGCTTAGCGGGGACTAGTGGTGGAGAGACCCAGTACTTC.

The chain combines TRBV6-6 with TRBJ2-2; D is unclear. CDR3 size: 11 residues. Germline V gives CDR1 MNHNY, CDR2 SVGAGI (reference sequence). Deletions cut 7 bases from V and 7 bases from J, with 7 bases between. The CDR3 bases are TGTGCCAGCACAATCGGCGGGGAGCTGTTTTTT. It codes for CASTIGGELFF.

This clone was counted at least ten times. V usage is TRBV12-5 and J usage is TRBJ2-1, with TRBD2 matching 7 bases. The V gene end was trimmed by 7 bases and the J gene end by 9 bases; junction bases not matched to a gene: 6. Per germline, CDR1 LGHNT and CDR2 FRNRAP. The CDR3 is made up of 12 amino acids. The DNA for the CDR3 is TGTGCTAGTGAGGGAGGGGTGAGTGAGCAGTTCTTC. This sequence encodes CASEGGVSEQFF.

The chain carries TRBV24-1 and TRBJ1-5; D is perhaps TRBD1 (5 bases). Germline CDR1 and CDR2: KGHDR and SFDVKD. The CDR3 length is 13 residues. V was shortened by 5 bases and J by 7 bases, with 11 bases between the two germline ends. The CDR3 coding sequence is TGTGCCACCAGTGGCAGGGCGGAGCAGCCCCAGCATTTT. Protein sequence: CATSGRAEQPQHF.

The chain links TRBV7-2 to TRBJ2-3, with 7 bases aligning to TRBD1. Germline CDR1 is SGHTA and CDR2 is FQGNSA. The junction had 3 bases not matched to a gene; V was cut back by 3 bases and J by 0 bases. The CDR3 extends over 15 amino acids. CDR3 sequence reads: CASSLDRLSTDTQYF. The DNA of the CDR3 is TGTGCCAGCAGCTTGGACAGGCTGAGCACAGATACGCAGTATTTT.

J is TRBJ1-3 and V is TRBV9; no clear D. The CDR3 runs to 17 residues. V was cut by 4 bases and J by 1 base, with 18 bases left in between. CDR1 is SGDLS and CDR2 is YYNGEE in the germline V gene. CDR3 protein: CASSPLTTTHSGNTIYF. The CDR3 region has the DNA TGTGCCAGCAGCCCTCTAACTACTACGCATTCTGGAAACACCATATATTTT.

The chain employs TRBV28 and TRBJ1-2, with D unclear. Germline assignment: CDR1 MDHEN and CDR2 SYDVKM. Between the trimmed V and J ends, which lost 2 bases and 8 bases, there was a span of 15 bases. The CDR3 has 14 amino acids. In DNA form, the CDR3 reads TGTGCCAGCAGTTTACAGGCGGGGTTTCGAGGCTACACCTTC. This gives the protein CASSLQAGFRGYTF.